The clone carrying this T cell receptor (beta chain) came up many times. Its antigen is currently unknown. Germline assignment: CDR1 MGHDK and CDR2 SYGVNS. With 9 bases removed from V and 1 base from J, the gap between germline ends came to 9 bases. The CDR3 runs to 13 residues. This entry comes from a study of identical twins. Findings of the study overall: Twins shared out-of-frame alpha sequences with excess low generation probability. Modeled out-of-frame TCR alpha sharing in monozygotic twins fell below observed levels.

Using its own MiXCR run on the 5' RACE reads, TCRdb lists one record per CDR3 protein. This table has about 730,000 distinct CDR3 sequences, 21% appearing once. The same specimen was also included in a second study, on T cells expressing NK-cell markers.

Sequencing input: PBMCs. The origin of this receptor is a woman aged 18-35 years in good health. The J gene is TRBJ2-2, the V gene TRBV25-1, with D possibly being TRBD1 (6 bases). The CDR3 DNA reads TGTGCCAGTAGGACAGAGAACACCGGGGAGCTGTTTTTT. Its protein is CASRTENTGELFF.